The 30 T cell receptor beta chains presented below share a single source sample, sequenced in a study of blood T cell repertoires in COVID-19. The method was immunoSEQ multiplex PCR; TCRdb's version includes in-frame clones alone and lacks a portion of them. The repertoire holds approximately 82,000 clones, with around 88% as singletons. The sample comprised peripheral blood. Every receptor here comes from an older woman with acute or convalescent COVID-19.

The CDR3 sequence is CASSPSEGSPLHF. DNA for the CDR3: TGTGCCAGCAGCCCTTCGGAGGGTTCACCCCTCCACTTT. J is TRBJ1-6 and V is TRBV3-1 (or the pseudogene TRBV3-2), with D uncertain. This CDR3 is built from 13 residues. Germline values: CDR1 LGHDT, CDR2 YNNKEL (reference sequence). V was cut by 4 bases and J by 9 bases, with 10 bases left in between.

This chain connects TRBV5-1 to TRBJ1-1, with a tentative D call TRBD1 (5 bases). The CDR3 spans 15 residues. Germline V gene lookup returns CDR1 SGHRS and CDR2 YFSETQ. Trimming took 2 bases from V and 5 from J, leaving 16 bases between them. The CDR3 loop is CASSFQGLGVTEAFF. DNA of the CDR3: TGCGCCAGCAGCTTTCAGGGATTGGGTGTGACTGAAGCTTTCTTT.

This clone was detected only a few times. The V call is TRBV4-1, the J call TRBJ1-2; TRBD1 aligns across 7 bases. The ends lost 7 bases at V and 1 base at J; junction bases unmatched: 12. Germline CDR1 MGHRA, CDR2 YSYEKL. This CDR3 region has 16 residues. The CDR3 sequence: CASTTYRGQRNYGYTF. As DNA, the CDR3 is TGCGCCAGCACTACGTACAGGGGCCAGCGTAACTATGGCTACACCTTC.

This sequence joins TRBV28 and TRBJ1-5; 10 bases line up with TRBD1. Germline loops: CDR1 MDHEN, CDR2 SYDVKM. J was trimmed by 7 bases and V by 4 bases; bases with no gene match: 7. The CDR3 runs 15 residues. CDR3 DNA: TGTGCCAGCAGTTCCCCCGGGACAGGGGACCAGCCCCAGCATTTT. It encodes CASSSPGTGDQPQHF.

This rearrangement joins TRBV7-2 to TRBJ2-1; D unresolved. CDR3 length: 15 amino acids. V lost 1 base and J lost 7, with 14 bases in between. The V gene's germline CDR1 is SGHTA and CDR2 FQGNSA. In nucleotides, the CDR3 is TGTGCCAGCAGCTTAGGTAGGAGTACTTTGAATGAGCAGTTCTTC. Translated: CASSLGRSTLNEQFF.

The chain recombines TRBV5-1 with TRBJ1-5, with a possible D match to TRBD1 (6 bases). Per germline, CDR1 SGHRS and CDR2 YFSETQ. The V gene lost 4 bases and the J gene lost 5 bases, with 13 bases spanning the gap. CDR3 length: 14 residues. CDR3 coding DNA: TGCGCCAGCAGCCCCACAGGGTACGATCAGCCCCAGCATTTT. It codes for CASSPTGYDQPQHF.

The CDR3 nucleotides are TGCGCCAGCTCAAGGCCAGCGGGAGGGCCTGGGAATGAGCAGTTCTTC. Translated, it gives CASSRPAGGPGNEQFF. J is TRBJ2-1 and V is TRBV4-1; 10 bases align to TRBD2. The junction had 14 bases not matched to a gene; V was cut back by 8 bases and J by 7 bases. CDR1 is MGHRA, CDR2 YSYEKL, per germline. The CDR3 is 16 residues long.

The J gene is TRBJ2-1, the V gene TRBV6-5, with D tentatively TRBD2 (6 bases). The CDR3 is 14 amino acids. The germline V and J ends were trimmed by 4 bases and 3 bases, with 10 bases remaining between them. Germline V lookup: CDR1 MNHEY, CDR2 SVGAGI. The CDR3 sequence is CASSSPGDYNEQFF. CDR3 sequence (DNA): TGTGCCAGCAGTTCCCCGGGGGACTACAATGAGCAGTTCTTC.

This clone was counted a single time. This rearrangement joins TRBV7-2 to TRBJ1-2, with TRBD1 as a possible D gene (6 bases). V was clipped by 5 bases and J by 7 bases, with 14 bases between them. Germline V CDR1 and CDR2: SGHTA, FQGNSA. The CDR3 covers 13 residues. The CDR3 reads CASSPAGVAGYTF. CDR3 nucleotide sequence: TGTGCCAGCAGCCCAGCAGGGGTGGCTGGCTACACCTTC.

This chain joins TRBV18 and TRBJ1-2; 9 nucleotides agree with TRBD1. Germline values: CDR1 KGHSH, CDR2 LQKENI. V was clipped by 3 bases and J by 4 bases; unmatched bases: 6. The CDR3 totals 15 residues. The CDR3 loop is CASSPPGQGAYGYTF. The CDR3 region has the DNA TGTGCCAGCTCACCCCCGGGACAGGGTGCCTATGGCTACACCTTC.

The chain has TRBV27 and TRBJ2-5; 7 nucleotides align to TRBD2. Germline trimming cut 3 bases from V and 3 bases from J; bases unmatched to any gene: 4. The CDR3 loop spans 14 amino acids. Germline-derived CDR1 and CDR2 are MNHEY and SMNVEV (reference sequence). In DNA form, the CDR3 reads TGTGCCAGCAGTTTTTGGGGGGGAGAAGAGACCCAGTACTTC. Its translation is CASSFWGGEETQYF.

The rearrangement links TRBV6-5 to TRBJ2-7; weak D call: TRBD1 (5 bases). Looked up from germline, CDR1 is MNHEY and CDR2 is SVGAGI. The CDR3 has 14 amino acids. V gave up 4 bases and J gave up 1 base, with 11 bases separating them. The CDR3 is CASSLTDSSYEQYF. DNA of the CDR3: TGTGCCAGCAGTTTGACCGACAGTTCCTACGAGCAGTACTTC.

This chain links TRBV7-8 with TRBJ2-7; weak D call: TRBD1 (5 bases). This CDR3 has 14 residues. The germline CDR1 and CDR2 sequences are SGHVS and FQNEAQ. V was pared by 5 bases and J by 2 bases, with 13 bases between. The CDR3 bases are TGTGCCAGCAGCCAGATGACAGCCGCCTACGAGCAGTACTTC. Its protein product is CASSQMTAAYEQYF. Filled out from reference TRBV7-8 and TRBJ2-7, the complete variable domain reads GAGVSQSPRYKVAKRGQDVALRCDPISGHVSLFWYQQALGQGPEFLTYFQNEAQLDKSGLPSDRFFAERPEGSVSTLKIQRTQQEDSAVYLCASSQMTAAYEQYFGPGTRLTVT.

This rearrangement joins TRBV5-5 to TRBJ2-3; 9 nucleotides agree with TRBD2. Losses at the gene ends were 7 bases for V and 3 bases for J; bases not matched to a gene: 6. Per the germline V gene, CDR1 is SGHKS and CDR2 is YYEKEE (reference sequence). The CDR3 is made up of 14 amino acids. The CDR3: CASLPSGKTDTQYF. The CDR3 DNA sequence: TGTGCCAGCCTCCCTAGCGGGAAAACAGATACGCAGTATTTT.

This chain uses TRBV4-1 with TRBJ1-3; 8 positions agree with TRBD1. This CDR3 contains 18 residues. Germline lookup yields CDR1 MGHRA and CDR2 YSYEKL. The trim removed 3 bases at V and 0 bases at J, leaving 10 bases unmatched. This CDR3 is CASSQSPIGQGSGNTIYF. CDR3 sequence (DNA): TGCGCCAGCAGCCAGAGCCCGATTGGACAGGGCTCTGGAAACACCATATATTTT.

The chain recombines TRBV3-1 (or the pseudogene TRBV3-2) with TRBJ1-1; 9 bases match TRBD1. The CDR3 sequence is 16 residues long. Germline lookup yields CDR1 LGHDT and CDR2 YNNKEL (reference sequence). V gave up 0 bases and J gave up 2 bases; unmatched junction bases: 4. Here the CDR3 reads CASSQDRDRANTEAFF. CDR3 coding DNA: TGTGCCAGCAGCCAAGACCGGGACAGGGCTAACACTGAAGCTTTCTTT.

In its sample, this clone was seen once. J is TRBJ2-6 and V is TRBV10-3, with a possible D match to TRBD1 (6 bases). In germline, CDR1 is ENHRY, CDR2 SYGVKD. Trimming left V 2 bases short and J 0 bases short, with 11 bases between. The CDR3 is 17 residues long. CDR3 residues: CAISEDRSSSGANVLTF. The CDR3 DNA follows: TGTGCCATCAGTGAGGACAGGTCCAGCTCTGGGGCCAACGTCCTGACTTTC.

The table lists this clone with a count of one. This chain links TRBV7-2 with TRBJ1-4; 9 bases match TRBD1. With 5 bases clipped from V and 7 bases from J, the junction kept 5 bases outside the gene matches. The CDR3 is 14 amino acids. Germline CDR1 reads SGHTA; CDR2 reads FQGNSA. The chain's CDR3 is CASSLRTGVEKLFF. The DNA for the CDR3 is TGTGCCAGCAGCCTACGGACAGGGGTTGAAAAACTGTTTTTT.

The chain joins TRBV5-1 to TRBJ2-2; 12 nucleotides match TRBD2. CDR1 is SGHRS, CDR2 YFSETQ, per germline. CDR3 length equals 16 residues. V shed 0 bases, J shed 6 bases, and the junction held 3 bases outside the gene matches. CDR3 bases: TGCGCCAGCAGCTTGGTAGGACTAGCGGGATCCGGGGAGCTGTTTTTT. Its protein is CASSLVGLAGSGELFF.

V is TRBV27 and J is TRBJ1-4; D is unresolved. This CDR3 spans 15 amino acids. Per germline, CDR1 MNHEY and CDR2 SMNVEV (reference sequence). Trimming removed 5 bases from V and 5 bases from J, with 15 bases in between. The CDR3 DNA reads TGTGCCAGCAGTCCCCGGGGAGGGTTGAATGAAAAACTGTTTTTT. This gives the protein CASSPRGGLNEKLFF.

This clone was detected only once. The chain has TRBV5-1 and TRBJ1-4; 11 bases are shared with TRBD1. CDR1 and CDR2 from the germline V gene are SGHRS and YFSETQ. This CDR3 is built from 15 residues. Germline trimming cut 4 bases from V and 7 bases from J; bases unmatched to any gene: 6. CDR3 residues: CASSLDRGRGEKLFF. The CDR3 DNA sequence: TGCGCCAGCAGCCTGGACAGGGGGCGAGGTGAAAAACTGTTTTTT.

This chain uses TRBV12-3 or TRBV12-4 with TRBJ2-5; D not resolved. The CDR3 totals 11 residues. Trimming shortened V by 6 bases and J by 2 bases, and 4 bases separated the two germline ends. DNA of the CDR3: TGTGCCAGCAGCCAACAAGAGACCCAGTACTTC. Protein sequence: CASSQQETQYF.

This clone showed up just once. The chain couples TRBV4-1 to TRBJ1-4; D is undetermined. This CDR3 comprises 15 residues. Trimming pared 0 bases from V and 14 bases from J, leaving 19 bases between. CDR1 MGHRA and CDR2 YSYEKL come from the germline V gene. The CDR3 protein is CASSQDPRPTLGLFF. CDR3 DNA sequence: TGCGCCAGCAGCCAAGATCCTAGACCCACACTCGGGCTGTTTTTT.

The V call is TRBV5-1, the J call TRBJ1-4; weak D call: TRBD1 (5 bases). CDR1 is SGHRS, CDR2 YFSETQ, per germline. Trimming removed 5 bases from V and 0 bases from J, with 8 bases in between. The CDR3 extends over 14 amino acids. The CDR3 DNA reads TGCGCCAGCAGAGACAGCGCAACTAATGAAAAACTGTTTTTT. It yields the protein CASRDSATNEKLFF.

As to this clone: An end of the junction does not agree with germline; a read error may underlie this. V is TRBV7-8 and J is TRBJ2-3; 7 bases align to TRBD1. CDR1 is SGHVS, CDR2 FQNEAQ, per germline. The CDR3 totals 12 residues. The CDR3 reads CASSGNWDSSHF. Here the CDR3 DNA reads TGTGCCAGCAGCGGAAACTGGGACAGCTCGCATTTT.

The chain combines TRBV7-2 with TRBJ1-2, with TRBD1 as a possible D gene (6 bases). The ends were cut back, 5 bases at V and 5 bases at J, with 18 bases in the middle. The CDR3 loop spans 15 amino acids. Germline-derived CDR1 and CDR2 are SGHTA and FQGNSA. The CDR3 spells CASSPDLRTGYGYTF. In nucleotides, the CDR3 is TGTGCCAGCAGCCCGGACCTACGAACAGGGTATGGCTACACCTTC. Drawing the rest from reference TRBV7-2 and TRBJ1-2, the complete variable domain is GAGVSQSPSNKVTEKGKDVELRCDPISGHTALYWYRQSLGQGLEFLIYFQGNSAPDKSGLPSDRFSAERTGGSVSTLTIQRTQQEDSAVYLCASSPDLRTGYGYTFGSGTRLTVV.

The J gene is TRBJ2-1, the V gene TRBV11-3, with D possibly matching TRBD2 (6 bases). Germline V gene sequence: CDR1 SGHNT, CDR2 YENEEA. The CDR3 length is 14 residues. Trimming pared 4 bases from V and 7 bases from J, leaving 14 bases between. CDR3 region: CASSSGLAGNEQFF. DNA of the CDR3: TGTGCCAGCAGCTCAGGACTGGCGGGGAATGAGCAGTTCTTC.

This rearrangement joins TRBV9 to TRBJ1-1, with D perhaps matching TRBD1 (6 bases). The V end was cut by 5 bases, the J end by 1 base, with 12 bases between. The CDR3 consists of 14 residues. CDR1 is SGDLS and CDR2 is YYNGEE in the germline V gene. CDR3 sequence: CASSQDRKNTEAFF. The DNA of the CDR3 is TGTGCCAGCAGTCAGGACAGAAAGAACACTGAAGCTTTCTTT.

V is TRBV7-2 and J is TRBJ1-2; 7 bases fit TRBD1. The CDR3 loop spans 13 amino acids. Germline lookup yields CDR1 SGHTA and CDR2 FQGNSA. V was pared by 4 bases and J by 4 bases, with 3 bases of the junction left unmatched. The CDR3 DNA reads TGTGCCAGCAGCTACCGACAGGGCTATGGCTACACCTTC. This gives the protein CASSYRQGYGYTF.

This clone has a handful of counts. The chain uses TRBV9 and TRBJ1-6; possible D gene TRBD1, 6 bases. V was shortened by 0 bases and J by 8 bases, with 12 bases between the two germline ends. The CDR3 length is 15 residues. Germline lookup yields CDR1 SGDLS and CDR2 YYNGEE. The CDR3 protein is CASSVVGGPDSPLHF. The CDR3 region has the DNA TGTGCCAGCAGCGTAGTTGGGGGCCCTGATTCACCCCTCCACTTT.